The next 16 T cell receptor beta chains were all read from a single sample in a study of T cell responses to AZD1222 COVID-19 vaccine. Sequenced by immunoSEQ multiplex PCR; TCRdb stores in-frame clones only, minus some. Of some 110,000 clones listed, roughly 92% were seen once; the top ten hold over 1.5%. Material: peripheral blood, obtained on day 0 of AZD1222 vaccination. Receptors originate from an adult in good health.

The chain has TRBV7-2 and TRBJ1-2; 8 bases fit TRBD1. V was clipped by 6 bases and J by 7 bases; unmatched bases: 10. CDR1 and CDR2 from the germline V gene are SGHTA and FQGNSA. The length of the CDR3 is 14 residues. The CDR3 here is CASRNTGGFIGYTF. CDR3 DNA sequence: TGTGCCAGCAGAAACACAGGGGGTTTTATTGGCTACACCTTC.

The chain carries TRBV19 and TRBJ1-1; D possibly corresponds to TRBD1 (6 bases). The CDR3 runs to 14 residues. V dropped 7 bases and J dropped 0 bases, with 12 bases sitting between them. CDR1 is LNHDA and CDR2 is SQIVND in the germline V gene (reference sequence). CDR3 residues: CASTLRGLNTEAFF. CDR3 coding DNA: TGTGCCAGTACCCTCAGGGGTCTGAACACTGAAGCTTTCTTT.

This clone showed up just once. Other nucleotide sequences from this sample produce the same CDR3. In DNA form, the CDR3 reads TGTGCCAGCAGCCCTTCTAACTATGGCTACACCTTC. It translates to CASSPSNYGYTF. V usage is TRBV11-2 and J usage is TRBJ1-2; D not resolved. Germline CDR1 SGHAT, CDR2 FQNNGV. The CDR3 covers 12 residues. The V gene lost 5 bases and the J gene lost 0 bases, with 4 bases spanning the gap. The variable domain in full, with the rest retrieved from reference TRBV11-2 and TRBJ1-2, is EAGVAQSPRYKIIEKRQSVAFWCNPISGHATLYWYQQILGQGPKLLIQFQNNGVVDDSQLPKDRFSAERLKGVDSTLKIQPAKLEDSAVYLCASSPSNYGYTFGSGTRLTVV.

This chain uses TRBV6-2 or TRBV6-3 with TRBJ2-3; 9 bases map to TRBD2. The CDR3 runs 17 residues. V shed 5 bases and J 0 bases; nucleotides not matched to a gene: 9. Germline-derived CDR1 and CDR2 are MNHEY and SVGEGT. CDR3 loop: CASSPPPLAGSTDTQYF. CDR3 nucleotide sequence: TGTGCCAGCAGTCCCCCCCCGCTAGCGGGGAGCACAGATACGCAGTATTTT.

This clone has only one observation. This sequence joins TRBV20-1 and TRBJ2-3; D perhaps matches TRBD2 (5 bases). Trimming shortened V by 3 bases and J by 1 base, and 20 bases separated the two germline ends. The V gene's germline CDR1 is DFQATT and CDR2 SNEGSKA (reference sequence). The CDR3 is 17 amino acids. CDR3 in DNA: TGCAGTGCTAGTGCGAGGGAGAGCGGCCTGGGCACAGATACGCAGTATTTT. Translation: CSASARESGLGTDTQYF.

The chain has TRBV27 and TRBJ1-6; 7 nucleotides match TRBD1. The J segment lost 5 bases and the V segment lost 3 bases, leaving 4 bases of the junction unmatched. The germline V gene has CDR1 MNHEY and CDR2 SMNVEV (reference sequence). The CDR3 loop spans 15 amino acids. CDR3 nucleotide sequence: TGTGCCAGCAGTTTTCGCGGGACAGATAATTCACCCCTCCACTTT. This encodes CASSFRGTDNSPLHF.

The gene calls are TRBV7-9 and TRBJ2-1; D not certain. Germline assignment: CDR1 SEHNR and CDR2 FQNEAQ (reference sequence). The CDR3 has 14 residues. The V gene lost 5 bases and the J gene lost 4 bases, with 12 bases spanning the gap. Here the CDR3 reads CASSPSGQYNEQFF. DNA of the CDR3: TGTGCCAGCAGCCCCAGTGGCCAGTACAATGAGCAGTTCTTC.

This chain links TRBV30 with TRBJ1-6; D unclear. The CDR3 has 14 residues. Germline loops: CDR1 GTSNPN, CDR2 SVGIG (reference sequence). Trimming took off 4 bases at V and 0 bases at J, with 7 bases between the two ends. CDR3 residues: CAWTFGSYNSPLHF. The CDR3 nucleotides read TGTGCCTGGACCTTCGGCTCCTATAATTCACCCCTCCACTTT.

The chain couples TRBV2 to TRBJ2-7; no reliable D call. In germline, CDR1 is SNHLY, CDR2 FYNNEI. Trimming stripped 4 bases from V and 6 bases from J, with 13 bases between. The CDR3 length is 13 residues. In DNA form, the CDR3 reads TGTGCCAGCAGTGCAAAAGTGAAGAGCGAGCAGTACTTC. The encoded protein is CASSAKVKSEQYF.

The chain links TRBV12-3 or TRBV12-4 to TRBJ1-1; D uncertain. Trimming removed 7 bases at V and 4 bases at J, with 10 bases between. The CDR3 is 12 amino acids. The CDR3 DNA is TGTGCCAGCAAAATTCATGGCACTGAAGCTTTCTTT. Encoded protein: CASKIHGTEAFF.

The CDR3 DNA follows: TGTGCCAGCACTAAACGCCGGGACAGGACGAACTACGAGCAGTACGTC. It specifies CASTKRRDRTNYEQYV. The chain carries TRBV2 and TRBJ2-7; 8 bases are shared with TRBD1. The CDR3 extends over 16 amino acids. The trim removed 7 bases at V and 3 bases at J, leaving 14 bases unmatched. The germline V gene encodes CDR1 SNHLY and CDR2 FYNNEI.

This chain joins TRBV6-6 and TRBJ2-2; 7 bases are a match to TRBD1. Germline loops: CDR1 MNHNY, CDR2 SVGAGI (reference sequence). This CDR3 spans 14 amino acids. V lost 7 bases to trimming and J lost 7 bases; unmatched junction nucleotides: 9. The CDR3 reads CASNRDRAGGELFF. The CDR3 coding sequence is TGTGCCAGCAATAGAGACAGGGCGGGCGGGGAGCTGTTTTTT.

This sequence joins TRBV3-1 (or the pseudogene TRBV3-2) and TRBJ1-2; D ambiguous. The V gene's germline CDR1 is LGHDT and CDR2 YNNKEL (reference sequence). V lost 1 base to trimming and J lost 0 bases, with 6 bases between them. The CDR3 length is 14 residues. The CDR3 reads CASSQATANYGYTF. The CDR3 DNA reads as TGTGCCAGCAGCCAAGCAACAGCTAACTATGGCTACACCTTC.

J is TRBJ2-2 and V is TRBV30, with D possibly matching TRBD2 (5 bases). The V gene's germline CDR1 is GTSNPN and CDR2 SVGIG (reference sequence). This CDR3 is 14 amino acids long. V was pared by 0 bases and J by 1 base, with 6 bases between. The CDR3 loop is CAWSVGGNTGELFF. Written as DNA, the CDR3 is TGTGCCTGGAGTGTAGGAGGGAACACCGGGGAGCTGTTTTTT.

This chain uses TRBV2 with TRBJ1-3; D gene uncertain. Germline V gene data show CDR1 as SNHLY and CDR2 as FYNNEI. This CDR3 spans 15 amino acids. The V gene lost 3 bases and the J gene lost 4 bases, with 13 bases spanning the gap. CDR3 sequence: CASSDPAYGGNTIYF. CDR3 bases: TGTGCCAGCAGTGACCCAGCCTATGGGGGAAACACCATATATTTT.

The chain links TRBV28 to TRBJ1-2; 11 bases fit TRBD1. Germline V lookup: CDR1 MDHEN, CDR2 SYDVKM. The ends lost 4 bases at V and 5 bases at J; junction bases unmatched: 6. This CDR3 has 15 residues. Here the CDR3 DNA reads TGTGCCAGCAGTTCAACGGACAGGGGGCCATATGGCTACACCTTC. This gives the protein CASSSTDRGPYGYTF.